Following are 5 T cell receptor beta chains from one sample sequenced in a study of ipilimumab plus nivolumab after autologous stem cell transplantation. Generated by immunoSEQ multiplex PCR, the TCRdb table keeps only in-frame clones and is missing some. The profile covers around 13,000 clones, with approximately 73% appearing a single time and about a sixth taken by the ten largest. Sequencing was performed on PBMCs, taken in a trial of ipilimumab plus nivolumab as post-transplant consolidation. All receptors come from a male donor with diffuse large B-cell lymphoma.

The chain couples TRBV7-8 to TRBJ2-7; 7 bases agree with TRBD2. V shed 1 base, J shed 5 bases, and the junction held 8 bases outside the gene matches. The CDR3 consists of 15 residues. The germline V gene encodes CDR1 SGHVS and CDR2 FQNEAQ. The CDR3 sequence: CASSLDAGEYDEQYF. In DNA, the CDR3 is TGTGCCAGCAGCTTAGACGCGGGGGAGTACGACGAGCAGTACTTC.

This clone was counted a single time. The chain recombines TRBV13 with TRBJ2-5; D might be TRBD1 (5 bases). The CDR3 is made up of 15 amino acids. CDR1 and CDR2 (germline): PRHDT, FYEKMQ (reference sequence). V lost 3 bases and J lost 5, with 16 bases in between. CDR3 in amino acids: CASSLYLLQAETQYF. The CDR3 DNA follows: TGTGCCAGCAGCTTGTACCTCCTACAGGCGGAGACCCAGTACTTC.

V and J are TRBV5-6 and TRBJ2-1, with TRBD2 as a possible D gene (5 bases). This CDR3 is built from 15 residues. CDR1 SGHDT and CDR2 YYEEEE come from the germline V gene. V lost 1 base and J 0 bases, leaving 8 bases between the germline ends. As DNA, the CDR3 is TGTGCCAGCAGCTTGTTGGGGAGCTCCTACAATGAGCAGTTCTTC. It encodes CASSLLGSSYNEQFF.

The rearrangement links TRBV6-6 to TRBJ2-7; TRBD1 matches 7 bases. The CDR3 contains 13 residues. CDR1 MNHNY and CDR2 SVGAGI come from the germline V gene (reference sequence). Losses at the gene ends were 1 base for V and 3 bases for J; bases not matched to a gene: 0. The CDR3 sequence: CASSYYRGYEQYF. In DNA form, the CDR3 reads TGTGCCAGCAGTTACTACAGGGGCTACGAGCAGTACTTC.

The CDR3 region has the DNA TGTGCCACCAGGGCAGGGATCGGCACTGAAGCTTTCTTT. Its translation: CATRAGIGTEAFF. The rearrangement uses TRBV10-3 and TRBJ1-1, with a tentative D call TRBD1 (5 bases). Germline-derived CDR1 and CDR2 are ENHRY and SYGVKD. Trimming cost V 10 bases and J 4 bases, with 16 bases left between them. This CDR3 has 13 amino acids.